This T cell receptor beta chain was captured by sequencing in a study of T-cell memory formation after mild COVID-19. Broader study findings: Whether second-wave clones peaking at day 37 were SARS-CoV-2 specific went unconfirmed. CD4+ contracting clones were found mainly in CM and EM, and CD8+ ones in EMRA.

Germline V lookup: CDR1 DFQATT, CDR2 SNEGSKA (reference sequence). V lost 6 bases to trimming and J lost 5 bases; unmatched junction nucleotides: 6. CDR3 length equals 14 residues. Turning to this clonotype: The antigen is undetermined.

TCRdb recomputed calls from the 5' RACE reads with MiXCR, one row per CDR3 protein. The table has hundreds of thousands of distinct CDR3 sequences, roughly 20% seen once. The chain couples TRBV20-1 to TRBJ2-2; the match to TRBD1 covers 10 bases. Source material: PBMCs or a T cell subset sorted from them (not recorded which). The sequence was obtained from an adult woman who had mild COVID-19 (a few samples of this study predate the infection). Cell type and time point are not known. CDR3 coding DNA: TGCAGTGCGAGGACAGGGGGGAGAACCGGGGAGCTGTTTTTT. This codes for CSARTGGRTGELFF.